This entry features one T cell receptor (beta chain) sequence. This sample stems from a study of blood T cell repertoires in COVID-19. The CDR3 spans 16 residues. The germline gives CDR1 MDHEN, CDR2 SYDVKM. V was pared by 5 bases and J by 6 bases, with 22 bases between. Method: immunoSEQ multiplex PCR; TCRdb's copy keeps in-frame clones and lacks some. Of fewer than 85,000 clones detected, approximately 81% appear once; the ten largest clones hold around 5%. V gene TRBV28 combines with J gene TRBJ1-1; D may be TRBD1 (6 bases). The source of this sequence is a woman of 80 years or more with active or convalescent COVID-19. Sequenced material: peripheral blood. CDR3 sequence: CASSLGGAGRVAEAFF. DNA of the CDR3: TGTGCCAGCAGTCTGGGGGGGGCAGGGAGGGTCGCTGAAGCTTTCTTT.